The rows below give T cell receptor beta chains drawn from one sample of a study of graft-versus-host responses after intestinal transplantation. Sequencing was performed with immunoSEQ multiplex PCR; in TCRdb, only in-frame clones are kept and a portion is missing. The profile shows about 19,000 clones, around nine tenths of them singletons. The sample in question was PBMCs, obtained approximately 230 days after intestinal transplant. The receptors originated from a human patient who received an intestinal transplant, so some T cells may come from the graft donor. Each CDR3 is given with its conserved first and last residue. The D gene is left open where the match is weak. The size field is filled for only some rows; it gives once, few, many or a size class.

TGTGCCAGCAGCGTCCAGGTGGGTGATGAAAAACTGTTTTTT,CASSVQVGDEKLFF,-,TRBV9,-,TRBJ1-4
TGTGCCAGCAGCTTAGTTAGATCGGGCTACACCTTC,CASSLVRSGYTF,-,TRBV7-2,-,TRBJ1-2
TGTGCCAGCACGATCCCTGGTTCAGATACGCAGTATTTT,CASTIPGSDTQYF,-,TRBV6-1,few,TRBJ2-3
TGTGCCAGCAGTTCATCGCCGGGACCTCCGAGGGGTGAAGCTTTCTTT,CASSSSPGPPRGEAFF,-,TRBV6-5,-,TRBJ1-1
TGTGCCAGCAGCCCACAGGGTCCCTACGAGCAGTACTTC,CASSPQGPYEQYF,-,TRBV7-9,-,TRBJ2-7
TGCGCCAGCAGCTTGGCCGGGTATACGCAGTATTTT,CASSLAGYTQYF,-,TRBV5-1,few,TRBJ2-3
TGTGCCAGCAGCCAAGGGCAGGGCGGCACTTCACCCCTCCACTTT,CASSQGQGGTSPLHF,-,TRBV7-3,-,TRBJ1-6
TGTGCCAGTAGCCTTACGAATTCAAGAGAGCAGTTCTTC,CASSLTNSREQFF,-,TRBV19,-,TRBJ2-1
TGCGCCAGCAGTGAAAACAACAGGGTCGCTGAAGCTTTCTTT,CASSENNRVAEAFF,-,TRBV10-1,-,TRBJ1-1
TGTGCCAGCAGTGCAAAAGCAATATACTTAACGACTGAAGCTTTCTTT,CASSAKAIYLTTEAFF,-,TRBV2,-,TRBJ1-1
TGCAGCGCCGAAATTAACGGGGAGCTGTTTTTT,CSAEINGELFF,-,TRBV29-1,-,TRBJ2-2
TGTGCCAGCAGCTCACTAGCTGGGCAAGAGACCCAGTACTTC,CASSSLAGQETQYF,-,TRBV13,-,TRBJ2-5
TGCAGCGTTGTCGGGGACCCTTACGAGCAGTACTTC,CSVVGDPYEQYF,-,TRBV29-1,-,TRBJ2-7
TGTGCCAGCAGTTGGGGATTGGGGGTAGGGTCCTACGAGCAGTACTTC,CASSWGLGVGSYEQYF,-,TRBV7-8,few,TRBJ2-7
TGTGCCACCAGATCCCAGATAAGCACAGATACGCAGTATTTT,CATRSQISTDTQYF,-,TRBV15,-,TRBJ2-3
TGTGCCAGCAGGTTAAGTAGCGGGGACACCGGGGAGCTGTTTTTT,CASRLSSGDTGELFF,TRBD2,TRBV7-6,-,TRBJ2-2
TGCGCCAGCAGTGATCCTCTAGCGGGGGGGGTCAATGAGCAGTTCTTC,CASSDPLAGGVNEQFF,TRBD2,TRBV10-2,-,TRBJ2-1
TGTGCCTGGAGTGTAGTGCGGACTGAAGCTTTCTTT,CAWSVVRTEAFF,-,TRBV30,once,TRBJ1-1
TGTGCCATCAGTGAAGGGGGGCTAGCAGGCACAGATACGCAGTATTTT,CAISEGGLAGTDTQYF,-,TRBV10-3,-,TRBJ2-3
TGCGCCAGCAGCTTTACAGGGGAGGACTACACCTTC,CASSFTGEDYTF,TRBD1,TRBV5-1,-,TRBJ1-2
TGTGCCATCAGTGACACTAGCGGGGGTTACGAGCAGTACTTC,CAISDTSGGYEQYF,TRBD2,TRBV10-3,-,TRBJ2-7
TGTGCCAGCAGTTGGGGACAGGGGTCCCAAGAGACCCAGTACTTC,CASSWGQGSQETQYF,TRBD1,TRBV27,-,TRBJ2-5
TGTGCCAGCAGCTTAATATCCCTGCCAGGGTACCTCCCCTACGAGCAGTACTTC,CASSLISLPGYLPYEQYF,-,TRBV11-2,-,TRBJ2-7
TGTGCCAGCAGCGGTACGGGGGCTAACACAGATACGCAGTATTTT,CASSGTGANTDTQYF,-,TRBV7-3,-,TRBJ2-3
TGTGCCAGCAGCTTAGACCAGGGGGGAGAGACCCAGTACTTC,CASSLDQGGETQYF,-,TRBV7-6,-,TRBJ2-5
TGTGCTAGTGGCCCCTCGGGACAGGGTCGCCAGCCCCAGCATTTT,CASGPSGQGRQPQHF,TRBD1,TRBV12-5,-,TRBJ1-5
TGTGCCAGCAGTTCTTTGGTGGGCGGTTGGGCTAACTATGGCTACACCTTC,CASSSLVGGWANYGYTF,-,TRBV7-9,-,TRBJ1-2
TGCGCCAGCAGTCGCGACAGGGGAGAAGAAAAACTGTTTTTT,CASSRDRGEEKLFF,TRBD1,TRBV4-1,large,TRBJ1-4
TGTGCCAGCATAAGGGGTGGCTACGAGCAGTACTTC,CASIRGGYEQYF,-,TRBV2,-,TRBJ2-7
TGTGCCAGCAGCCACGGGACAGGTGGAAACACCATATATTTT,CASSHGTGGNTIYF,TRBD1,TRBV7-9,few,TRBJ1-3
TGCAGTGCTAGCAGCAACACTGAAGCTTTCTTT,CSASSNTEAFF,-,TRBV20-1,-,TRBJ1-1
TGTGCCAGCAGCCTTAGCGGCCCCTCCTACGAGCAGTACTTC,CASSLSGPSYEQYF,-,TRBV2,-,TRBJ2-7
TGTGCCAGTAGTATCAGGGGCTGGGGGTCAGGACCCTACGAGCAGTACTTC,CASSIRGWGSGPYEQYF,-,TRBV19,-,TRBJ2-7
TGTGCTACCAGAGGGGTAGCCAAAAACATTCAGTACTTC,CATRGVAKNIQYF,-,TRBV27,-,TRBJ2-4
TGCGCCAGCAGCCAAAAGCTGGCGGGCCATAATTCACCCCTCCACTTT,CASSQKLAGHNSPLHF,-,TRBV4-1,-,TRBJ1-6
TGTGCCACGTCCCCCCGCCCCGACGGGAACACTGAAGCTTTCTTT,CATSPRPDGNTEAFF,-,TRBV11-3,-,TRBJ1-1
TGTGCCAGCAGTCAAAACACCAATATAGGACAGAGCAATGAGCAGTTCTTC,CASSQNTNIGQSNEQFF,-,TRBV25-1,-,TRBJ2-1
TGCGCCAGCAGCGCGGGGGCCCTACCGATTCAAGAGACCCAGTACTTC,CASSAGALPIQETQYF,-,TRBV4-1,-,TRBJ2-5
TGTGCCAGCAGCCCCGGGACAGGTGGATGGAGCAATCAGCCCCAGCATTTT,CASSPGTGGWSNQPQHF,TRBD1,TRBV4-2,-,TRBJ1-5
TGTGCCAGCAGCCTCCAGGGGGCTACAACCTACAATGAGCAGTTCTTC,CASSLQGATTYNEQFF,TRBD1,TRBV7-3,-,TRBJ2-1
TGTGCCAGCAGCGTAGATGCTAGCGGGGGGTCCACGCCGGAAGATACGCAGTATTTT,CASSVDASGGSTPEDTQYF,TRBD2,TRBV9,-,TRBJ2-3
TGTGCCATCAGGAGGGACAGGGAAGTGGGGACTGAAGCTTTCTTT,CAIRRDREVGTEAFF,TRBD1,TRBV10-3,-,TRBJ1-1
TGCGCCAGCAGCGCCCGCGGAGAAGCGTTCTTC,CASSARGEAFF,-,TRBV4-1,-,TRBJ2-1
TGCGCCAGCAGCCGTTGGGAGGGGGGAATGGAGACCCAGTACTTC,CASSRWEGGMETQYF,-,TRBV5-1,-,TRBJ2-5
TGCGCCAGCAGCTTGAGCAGGGCGTTGGAGACCCAGTACTTC,CASSLSRALETQYF,-,TRBV5-1,-,TRBJ2-5
TGTGCCAGCAGTTACGGTAGAGGGACCTACGAGCAGTACTTC,CASSYGRGTYEQYF,-,TRBV6-5,-,TRBJ2-7
TGTGCCACCAGCGCGGATTACGAGCAGTACTTC,CATSADYEQYF,-,TRBV15,-,TRBJ2-7
TGTGCCAGCAGTGATATAACTGGCCACAATGAGCAGTTCTTC,CASSDITGHNEQFF,-,TRBV2,few,TRBJ2-1
TGTGCCAGCAGCTTGGTCCGGGGCGACAAGAGGCCTGAAGCTTTCTTT,CASSLVRGDKRPEAFF,-,TRBV5-8,-,TRBJ1-1